A single T cell receptor beta chain is shown here with its context. The length of the CDR3 is 18 residues. In the original analysis: Reference gene primer amplification gave estimated nucleated cell counts. Clones were sequenced by immunoSEQ multiplex PCR, and TCRdb holds only the in-frame ones, with some missing. V, J and clone size derive from that table, while D and trimming were established from the DNA sequence. The table records approximately 290,000 clones, over 85% of them present only once. These data belong to a study of blood T cell repertoires in COVID-19. A Seattle source enrolled patients during active infection and followed them longitudinally.

The TCR originated in a woman aged 25 to 39 with COVID-19, enrolled during active disease. Sequencing used peripheral blood. This sequence joins TRBV21-1 and TRBJ2-1; the table names TRBD2, a call not compared with the DNA. TRBV21-1 constitutes a pseudogene. The CDR3 here is CASSNPRDYFSDYNEQFF. The CDR3 DNA reads as TGTGCCAGCAGCAACCCCCGGGACTATTTTTCGGACTATAATGAGCAGTTCTTC.